What follows is one T cell receptor (beta chain) and its context. The antigen it binds to is not known. The record has no base qualities; no much larger clone is one base away. The data stem from a study of shared clonotypes between healthy human individuals (dated by TCRdb to 2018 to 2020). Regarding the research as a whole: The cohort included three men and two women between 18 and 49 years of age. For each donor, CD4 naive and CD4 memory were each given three plates, CD8 naive was given two plates, and CD8 memory was given one plate. The study deeply sequenced blood TCR repertoires of about 5 healthy adults to estimate repertoire size and the extent of clonotype sharing between individuals. To increase sequencing depth and limit assay-specific biases, TCR repertoire library preparation and sequencing were carried out by different laboratories using diverse techniques. Leukapheresis yielded between about 0.9 and 10 billion PBMCs per donor. Study-level results and caveats: Based on pairwise subsampling, the degree of clonotype sharing among donors was expected to be affected by sequencing depth. Sampling was restricted to blood, and TCR repertoires in tissues likely differ from the TCR repertoires found in blood. Across four donors, approximately 4.9% of naive CD4, around 3.3% of naive CD8, about 2% of memory CD4, and around 0.4% of memory CD8 clonotypes were shared. Compared with non-shared clonotypes, clonotypes shared by all four sorted-subset donors had higher generation probabilities. Rarefaction of sorted-subset datasets indicated incomplete sequencing despite the large sequencing depth. Naive subsets generally had larger estimated clonotype richness than memory subsets. Because the study included only a small number of donors, the genetic and exposure-history diversity represented was limited.

Ends trimmed: V by 2 bases, J by 7 bases; bases unmatched to a gene: 4. For CDR1 and CDR2, the germline V gene (reference sequence) lists LNHNV and YYDKDF. The CDR3 spans 14 residues, from the cysteine through the phenylalanine. Kept here is only the CDR3 DNA, which spans 42 bases and is read in frame from base 1. TCR CDR3 regions were amplified from genomic DNA by multiplex PCR using the deep immunoSEQ assay. Extracted genomic DNA from each cell subset was distributed evenly across all wells of several immunoSEQ 96-well plates, and each plate was treated as a replicate. For sorted subsets, each replicate PCR was loaded with about 200 ng genomic DNA, equivalent to some 31,000 T cell genomes. The purified libraries were quantified using a Qubit 3.0 fluorometer, sized with a Bioanalyzer 2100, and then quantified again using the KAPA Library Quantification kit. Every immunoSEQ 96-well plate was sequenced on a separate single-read 150-cycle Illumina NextSeq 550 flow cell. Per the authors' processing: Because the immunoSEQ output held only junctional sequences and lacked quality scores, the filtering could not match the filtering applied to full-length reads. To assign V/J genes and CDR3, sequences were annotated using PyIR, a Python wrapper for IgBLAST v1.9, with IMGT germline references. Any read was removed if the V/J assignment was weak (E-value above 1e-6), the CDR3 was missing, or the read contained stop codons, out-of-frame junctions, or ambiguous translated residues. V3J clonotypes were defined as sequences sharing an identical inferred V gene, J gene, and CDR3 amino acid sequence. To compute the percentage overlap between repertoires, the number of shared unique clonotypes was divided by the size of the smaller repertoire. RTK rarefaction, the Chao1 estimator, and Recon v2.1 estimates of unobserved clonotypes were used to assess repertoire richness. For all TCRbeta clonotypes obtained by the gDNA method from a few donors, generation probabilities were computed with OLGA. This is the immuneACCESS table as TCRdb keeps it, with only in-frame sequences that have V and J called. A part of the clones is gone; compared with another copy, unresolved V genes explain less than half, and the rest is unexplained. The D gene and trimming were derived from the DNA, and the V and J assignments and clone size from that table. In all, the sample holds roughly 1,600,000 clones, and less than 99% of those were seen once. Together, the top ten hold about 0.4% of the sample.

The donors were healthy, HIV-negative adults who had no recently reported acute infections or vaccinations. Only Caucasian adults living in Nashville, Tennessee, USA were represented among the donors. CD4+ T cells were enriched through magnetic negative selection, after which naive cells were positively selected on CD45RA and the remaining negative fraction served as the memory subset. After blood collection by leukapheresis, PBMCs were isolated using Ficoll-Histopaque density gradient centrifugation and then cryopreserved in the vapor phase of liquid nitrogen. Purity and quantity of every magnetically sorted T cell population were checked by analytical flow cytometry. Genomic DNA was isolated from every sorted fraction and measured by UV absorbance on a Nanodrop 2000c.

The sequencing sample was made of naive CD4+ T cells sorted from blood. The meaning of the sample's cell subset or site label: CD45RA+ positively selected. The chain was built from TRBV15 and TRBJ1-4, and TRBD1 matches 7 of the central bases. This sequence originates from a man between 25 and 39 years old in good health. The CDR3 reads CATSRTGAGEKLFF. The base sequence is TGTGCCACCAGCAGAACAGGGGCTGGTGAAAAACTGTTTTTT.